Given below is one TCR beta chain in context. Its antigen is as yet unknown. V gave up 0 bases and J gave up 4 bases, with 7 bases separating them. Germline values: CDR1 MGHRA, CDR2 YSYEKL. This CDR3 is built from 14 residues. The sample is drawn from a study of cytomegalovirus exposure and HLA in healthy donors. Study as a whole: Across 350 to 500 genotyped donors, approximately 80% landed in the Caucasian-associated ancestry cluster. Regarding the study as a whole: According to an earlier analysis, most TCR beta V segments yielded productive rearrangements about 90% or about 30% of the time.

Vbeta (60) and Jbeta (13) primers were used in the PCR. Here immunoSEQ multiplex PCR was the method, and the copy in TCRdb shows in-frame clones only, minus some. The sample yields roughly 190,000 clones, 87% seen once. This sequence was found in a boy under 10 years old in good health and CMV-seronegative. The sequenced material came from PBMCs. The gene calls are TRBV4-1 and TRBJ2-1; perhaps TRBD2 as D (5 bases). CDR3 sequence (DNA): TGCGCCAGCAGCCAAGAGGACTTTTACAATGAGCAGTTCTTC. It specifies CASSQEDFYNEQFF.